What follows are 11 T cell receptor beta chains derived from one specimen sequenced in a study of OX40 agonist ivuxolimab in advanced cancers. TCRdb's copy holds only in-frame clones and misses some; the assay was immunoSEQ multiplex PCR. This table holds roughly 140,000 clones, roughly 94% found once. The specimen comprised CD4+ or CD8+ T cells sorted from blood, sampled in a trial of the OX40 agonist ivuxolimab. Every receptor here comes from an adult with an advanced solid tumor such as melanoma, head and neck, liver or kidney cancer.

About this clone itself: Within the sample, other DNA sequences also encode this same CDR3. This rearrangement joins TRBV7-2 to TRBJ2-1, with D hard to call. The CDR3 is made up of 13 amino acids. Trimming took 3 bases from V and 5 from J, leaving 8 bases between them. The germline V gene has CDR1 SGHTA and CDR2 FQGNSA. The CDR3 loop is CASSLDPNNEQFF. The CDR3 bases are TGTGCCAGCAGCTTGGACCCGAACAATGAGCAGTTCTTC.

This chain uses TRBV12-5 with TRBJ1-6; D is uncertain. Trimming took off 3 bases at V and 10 bases at J, with 16 bases between the two ends. CDR1 and CDR2 from the germline V gene are LGHNT and FRNRAP. CDR3 length equals 15 residues. The CDR3 is CASGLTSGGRSPLHF. As DNA, the CDR3 is TGTGCTAGTGGTTTAACCTCAGGAGGCCGCTCACCCCTCCACTTT.

V gene TRBV7-6 combines with J gene TRBJ2-7; tentative D call: TRBD2 (5 bases). Germline CDR1 and CDR2: SGHVS and FNYEAQ. The V gene lost 5 bases and the J gene lost 7 bases, with 12 bases spanning the gap. The CDR3 runs 12 residues. Written as DNA, the CDR3 is TGTGCCAGCAGCCCGTCGGGGTTGGAGCAGTACTTC. Its translation: CASSPSGLEQYF.

The V call is TRBV5-6, the J call TRBJ2-7; D is possibly TRBD1 or TRBD2 (5 bases each). CDR3 length: 16 residues. The ends were cut back, 3 bases at V and 0 bases at J, with 16 bases in the middle. Germline CDR1 is SGHDT and CDR2 is YYEEEE. Written as DNA, the CDR3 is TGTGCCAGCAGCTCACCGGGACCGCTGAACTCCTACGAGCAGTACTTC. Its translation: CASSSPGPLNSYEQYF.

V and J are TRBV7-3 and TRBJ1-3; D ambiguous. Germline loops: CDR1 SGHTA, CDR2 FQGTGA. With 2 bases removed from V and 3 bases from J, the gap between germline ends came to 5 bases. The CDR3 spans 13 residues. The CDR3: CASSLEYGNTIYF. The DNA of the CDR3 is TGTGCCAGCAGCTTAGAATATGGAAACACCATATATTTT.

The chain combines TRBV5-1 with TRBJ2-5; 10 nucleotides agree with TRBD2. Trimming at V came to 2 bases and at J to 2 bases, leaving 6 bases not matched to a gene. The CDR3 length is 16 residues. Germline CDR1 and CDR2: SGHRS and YFSETQ. CDR3 protein: CASSFQLAGTQETQYF. The CDR3 bases are TGCGCCAGCAGCTTCCAACTAGCGGGGACTCAAGAGACCCAGTACTTC.

This clone was seen more than once but under ten times. The rearrangement links TRBV18 to TRBJ1-2; D remains ambiguous. Between the trimmed V and J ends, which lost 0 bases and 4 bases, there was a span of 9 bases. The CDR3 has 14 residues. The germline gives CDR1 KGHSH, CDR2 LQKENI. In nucleotides, the CDR3 is TGTGCCAGCTCACCACCCGGGCCCCTCTATGGCTACACCTTC. Translating gives CASSPPGPLYGYTF.

The CDR3 sequence: CASSSPGAGNQPQHF. DNA for the CDR3: TGTGCCAGCAGTTCCCCGGGGGCCGGCAATCAGCCCCAGCATTTT. The chain joins TRBV28 to TRBJ1-5; maybe TRBD1 (6 bases). The germline V and J ends were trimmed by 4 bases and 2 bases, with 12 bases remaining between them. CDR3 length: 15 residues. The germline CDR1 and CDR2 sequences are MDHEN and SYDVKM. The variable domain in full, with the rest retrieved from reference TRBV28 and TRBJ1-5, is DVKVTQSSRYLVKRTGEKVFLECVQDMDHENMFWYRQDPGLGLRLIYFSYDVKMKEKGDIPEGYSVSREKKERFSLILESASTNQTSMYLCASSSPGAGNQPQHFGDGTRLSIL.

This chain joins TRBV7-2 and TRBJ2-2; TRBD2 matches 9 bases. The length of the CDR3 is 15 residues. Losses at the gene ends were 5 bases for V and 5 bases for J; bases not matched to a gene: 6. Germline CDR1 is SGHTA and CDR2 is FQGNSA. The CDR3 reads CASSRLTSGTGELFF. In DNA, the CDR3 is TGTGCCAGCAGCCGTCTGACTAGCGGTACCGGGGAGCTGTTTTTT. The entire variable domain, with the rest obtained from reference TRBV7-2 and TRBJ2-2, is as follows: GAGVSQSPSNKVTEKGKDVELRCDPISGHTALYWYRQSLGQGLEFLIYFQGNSAPDKSGLPSDRFSAERTGGSVSTLTIQRTQQEDSAVYLCASSRLTSGTGELFFGEGSRLTVL.

The V call is TRBV5-6, the J call TRBJ1-6, with TRBD1 matching 8 bases. V lost 2 bases and J lost 7; bases outside the gene matches: 2. CDR3 size: 14 residues. The germline CDR1 and CDR2 sequences are SGHDT and YYEEEE. CDR3 sequence reads: CASSFRTGNSPLHF. The CDR3 DNA follows: TGTGCCAGCAGCTTCAGGACAGGGAATTCACCCCTCCACTTT.

The count of this clone is one. The V gene is TRBV7-6, the J gene TRBJ1-1, with D unresolved. V gave up 8 bases and J gave up 4 bases, with 11 bases separating them. The germline V gene encodes CDR1 SGHVS and CDR2 FNYEAQ. The length of the CDR3 is 12 residues. The CDR3 reads CASGPRTTEAFF. The CDR3 DNA reads TGTGCCAGCGGCCCAAGGACCACTGAAGCTTTCTTT.